The 6 T cell receptor beta chains reported below all come from one sample, sequenced in a study of T cells after posttransplantation cyclophosphamide. Libraries were prepared by immunoSEQ multiplex PCR; TCRdb keeps only in-frame clonotypes and omits some of them. The data show 20,000 to 25,000 clones, none appearing only once, with around 1.7% held by the ten largest. Treatment was busulfan-fludarabine conditioning, a marrow graft, and cyclophosphamide on days +3 and +4. The sequences come from PBMCs, collected after allogeneic stem cell transplant with posttransplant cyclophosphamide. Every receptor here comes from a male patient aged 18 to 35 who received an allogeneic stem cell transplant from a related donor, was CMV-positive, and had no GVHD. Some T cells may originate from the graft donor.

This clone was found many times. The chain carries TRBV25-1 and TRBJ1-1, with TRBD1 identical over 9 bases. The junction had 3 bases not matched to a gene; V was cut back by 8 bases and J by 5 bases. The germline V gene encodes CDR1 MGHDK and CDR2 SYGVNS. The CDR3 extends over 12 amino acids. The CDR3 reads CASGTGPTEAFF. For the CDR3, the DNA is TGTGCCAGCGGGACAGGGCCGACTGAAGCTTTCTTT.

This clone was detected many times. The J gene is TRBJ2-7, the V gene TRBV10-3, with 11 bases that match TRBD2. CDR3 length: 16 amino acids. CDR1 ENHRY and CDR2 SYGVKD come from the germline V gene. V lost 0 bases and J lost 1; bases outside the gene matches: 2. CDR3 bases: TGTGCCATCAGTGAGTCTGCTAGCGGGGGGTCCTACGAGCAGTACTTC. This sequence encodes CAISESASGGSYEQYF.

This clone has ten or more counts. The gene calls are TRBV6-6 and TRBJ2-1; the D gene is possibly TRBD2 (5 bases). The CDR3 runs to 15 residues. The V end lost 2 bases, the J end lost 9 bases, and 17 bases lay between the germline ends. CDR1 and CDR2 from the germline V gene are MNHNY and SVGAGI (reference sequence). CDR3 loop: CASSYRARAAGEQFF. CDR3 DNA sequence: TGTGCCAGCAGTTACAGGGCTAGAGCGGCGGGTGAGCAGTTCTTC.

The sample holds many counts of this clone. The chain has TRBV5-1 and TRBJ2-1; D call uncertain. The germline V and J ends were trimmed by 2 bases and 8 bases, with 8 bases remaining between them. Germline V gene sequence: CDR1 SGHRS, CDR2 YFSETQ. This CDR3 is 12 amino acids long. The CDR3 sequence: CASSLNGYEQFF. In nucleotides, the CDR3 is TGCGCCAGCAGCTTAAATGGCTATGAGCAGTTCTTC.

In its sample, this clone was seen many times. This chain joins TRBV28 and TRBJ2-1; possible D gene TRBD1, 5 bases. The CDR3 loop spans 13 amino acids. Germline V gene lookup returns CDR1 MDHEN and CDR2 SYDVKM. Trimming took 8 bases from V and 5 from J, leaving 13 bases between them. CDR3 nucleotides: TGTGCCAGCCGCCAGGGTGGCAACAATGAGCAGTTCTTC. Translating it yields CASRQGGNNEQFF.

This clone was picked up many times. The rearrangement uses TRBV6-1 and TRBJ2-7; a weak D match, TRBD2 (5 bases). V lost 7 bases to trimming and J lost 7 bases, with 23 bases between them. The CDR3 totals 15 residues. Germline V lookup: CDR1 MNHNS, CDR2 SASEGT. In DNA, the CDR3 is TGTGCCAGCACCCTGGTATCGGCGGGTGGCAGGGAGCAGTACTTC. Translated: CASTLVSAGGREQYF.